This T cell receptor beta chain stems from a study of blood T cell repertoires in COVID-19. About the study: Samples came from the United States, Italy and Spain, spanning acute and convalescent COVID-19.

Clones were read by immunoSEQ multiplex PCR, and TCRdb kept only the in-frame ones, dropping some. The sample shows some 100,000 clones, 90% of them seen only once. The CDR3 runs to 15 residues. Germline trimming cut 4 bases from V and 4 bases from J; bases unmatched to any gene: 8. Looked up from germline, CDR1 is SGHKS and CDR2 is YYEKEE (reference sequence). This sequence originates from a man aged 45 to 65 with acute or convalescent COVID-19. The rearrangement uses TRBV5-5 and TRBJ1-1; 9 nucleotides line up with TRBD1. The sequencing input was peripheral blood. This CDR3 reads CASSPIQGAVTEAFF. The CDR3 DNA reads as TGTGCCAGCAGCCCAATACAGGGGGCCGTCACTGAAGCTTTCTTT.